This T cell receptor beta chain was documented in a study of long-term antiretroviral therapy in people with HIV. Study-wide context: There is a gap of about a decade between the earliest samples and the later 2015 immediate-ART recommendation.

CDR1 is MNHEY, CDR2 SMNVEV, per germline (reference sequence). There are 14 residues in the CDR3. Germline trimming cut 5 bases from V and 4 bases from J; bases unmatched to any gene: 3. About this clone itself: What it binds is unknown.

Study-wide results and limits: Participants lacked recorded data on ART adherence, viral resistance or therapy changes. Before ART, certain clones expanded, and these dominated the repertoire at all time points.

The libraries were made with immunoSEQ v3.0 at survey level. Measured with immunoSEQ multiplex PCR; TCRdb has only the in-frame clones, and not every one. The sample has about 11,000 clones; around three quarters are singletons. Sequences were derived from unsorted PBMCs, sampled at the start of antiretroviral therapy, before treatment. V and J are TRBV27 and TRBJ1-2; TRBD1 aligns across 11 bases. The receptor was derived from a man younger than 45 with HIV. Written as DNA, the CDR3 is TGTGCCAGCAGTCGGGGACAGGGGGTCTATGGCTACACCTTC. Protein product: CASSRGQGVYGYTF.